This T cell receptor (beta chain) was sequenced during a study of OX40 agonist ivuxolimab in advanced cancers. This CDR3 contains 14 residues. Germline V CDR1 and CDR2: SGDLS, YYNGEE. V lost 0 bases to trimming and J lost 8 bases, with 14 bases between them. This clone was counted a few times. The method was immunoSEQ multiplex PCR; TCRdb's version includes in-frame clones alone and lacks a portion of them. The sample lists tens of thousands of clones; roughly 78% were seen once. The chain employs TRBV9 and TRBJ1-2; D is ambiguous. The material was CD4+ or CD8+ T cells sorted from blood, obtained in a trial of the OX40 agonist ivuxolimab. This sequence was found in an adult with an advanced solid tumor such as melanoma, head and neck, liver or kidney cancer. The CDR3 DNA follows: TGTGCCAGCAGCGTAGAGTCCAGGCAAGGAGGCTACACCTTC. Translation: CASSVESRQGGYTF.